This T cell receptor delta chain is from a study of Vδ1+ human thymocytes. The germline V gene has CDR1 TSWWSYY and CDR2 QGS. V shed 2 bases and J 3 bases; nucleotides not matched to a gene: 24. This CDR3 is 23 amino acids long. A few counts support this clone. Its cognate antigen is unknown. Sequences come from RNA converted to cDNA by reverse transcription. CDR3 amplicons came from multiplex PCR with pooled V-gene forward and constant-region reverse primers. TCRdb fed the multiplex PCR reads into CATT to redo clone calling. There are about 75,000 delta-chain clones in the sample; about 35% occur only once, and approximately 0.3% lies in the top ten. General study points: Bulk data may be misread because of unexpected Vdelta2 sequences. Unlike peripheral blood Vdelta1+ controls, thymic delta-chain sequences included 15% to 25% Vdelta2 and few Vdelta3. Highly polyclonal TRG and TRD repertoires with Gaussian CDR3 length distributions appeared in thymus.

The sorted cells were CD3+ Vdelta1+ Vdelta2- thymocytes from alphabeta-depleted thymus. Between roughly 98% and 99.6% of sorted thymocytes were Vdelta1+. The clonotype comes from a boy in the first two years of life who had congenital heart surgery. Sequenced sample: Vdelta1+ gamma-delta thymocytes from the thymus. Subset meaning: FACS-sorted CD3+ TCRalphabeta- TCRVdelta1+ TCRVdelta2- thymocytes. The rearrangement joins TRDV1 to TRDJ1, with 13 bases identical to TRDD3. This CDR3 reads CALGESFLHEDWGIRRSSDKLIF. DNA of the CDR3: TGTGCTCTTGGGGAATCTTTCCTACATGAGGACTGGGGGATACGCCGGAGTTCCGATAAACTCATCTTT.